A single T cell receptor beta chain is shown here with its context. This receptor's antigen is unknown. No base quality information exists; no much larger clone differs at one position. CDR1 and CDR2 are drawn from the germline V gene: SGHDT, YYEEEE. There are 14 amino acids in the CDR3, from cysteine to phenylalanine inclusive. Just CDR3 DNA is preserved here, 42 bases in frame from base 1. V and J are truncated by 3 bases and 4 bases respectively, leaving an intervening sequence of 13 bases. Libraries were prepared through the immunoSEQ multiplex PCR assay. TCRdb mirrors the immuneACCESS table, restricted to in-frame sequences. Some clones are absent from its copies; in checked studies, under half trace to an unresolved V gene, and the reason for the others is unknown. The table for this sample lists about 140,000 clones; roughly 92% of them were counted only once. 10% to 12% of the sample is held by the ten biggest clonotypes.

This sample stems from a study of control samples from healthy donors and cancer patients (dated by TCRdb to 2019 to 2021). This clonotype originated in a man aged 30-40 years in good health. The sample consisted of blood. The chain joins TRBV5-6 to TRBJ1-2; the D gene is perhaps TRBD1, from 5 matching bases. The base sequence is TGTGCCAGCAGCTCCAGGGAACGGGGCTATGGCTACACCTTC. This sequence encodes CASSSRERGYGYTF.